The rows below give T cell receptor beta chains drawn from one sample of a study of blood T cell repertoires in COVID-19. Repertoires were generated with immunoSEQ multiplex PCR, while TCRdb's copy carries only in-frame clones and drops some. The sample records a few hundred thousand clones, 85% being singletons. The source material was peripheral blood. These receptors all stem from a woman between 18 and 29 years old with acute or convalescent COVID-19. Each CDR3 is given with its conserved first and last residue. A D gene is named only where the DNA matches it firmly.

cdr3_aa,d_call,j_call,v_call
CASSFPVVTEVFATNEKLFF,-,TRBJ1-4,TRBV5-5
CATSDRGIEAFF,TRBD1,TRBJ1-1,TRBV19
CSASSQRIWDISSPLHF,-,TRBJ1-6,TRBV20-1
CASSLSVRSDWVYEQYF,-,TRBJ2-7,TRBV5-6
CAISESKDNEQYF,-,TRBJ2-7,TRBV10-3
CASSQTGWNQPQHF,TRBD1,TRBJ1-5,TRBV14
CASSGSPGQGIYEQYF,TRBD1,TRBJ2-7,TRBV9
CSVALGAGGYNEQFF,TRBD2,TRBJ2-1,TRBV29-1
CASSFVGARNEQFF,-,TRBJ2-1,TRBV5-6
CASSHDSYYGYTF,-,TRBJ1-2,TRBV5-4
CASSLDMQAETQYF,-,TRBJ2-5,TRBV11-2
CASSPAQRGNTIYF,-,TRBJ1-3,TRBV6-2/TRBV6-3
CASSRYRRGETQYF,-,TRBJ2-5,TRBV4-2
CASTPHRDSHEQYF,TRBD1,TRBJ2-7,TRBV5-4
CASGDRVGYTF,TRBD1,TRBJ1-2,TRBV28
CASLPPGPGELFF,-,TRBJ2-2,TRBV7-8
CASLQDYGYTF,-,TRBJ1-2,TRBV6-5
CASSAPSGLGDNEQFF,-,TRBJ2-1,TRBV6-1
CASSQVDEGENSPLHF,-,TRBJ1-6,TRBV4-1
CAEKGDSNQPQHF,-,TRBJ1-5,TRBV5-1
CASSLSGNWDSPLHF,-,TRBJ1-6,TRBV5-1
CASSYSNREGYTF,-,TRBJ1-2,TRBV6-5
CASRDRSPTDTQYF,TRBD1,TRBJ2-3,TRBV2
CASSLGGHANTEAFF,-,TRBJ1-1,TRBV5-1
CAWSSFPGGRAREQYF,-,TRBJ2-7,TRBV30
CASSPTPGQGYYGYTF,TRBD1,TRBJ1-2,TRBV7-9
CASSRYNEQFF,-,TRBJ2-1,TRBV12-3/TRBV12-4
CASSTSGSHYGYTF,-,TRBJ1-2,TRBV6-5
CASRQGQYEQYF,-,TRBJ2-7,TRBV6-5
CASSPSTGVIYEQYF,TRBD1,TRBJ2-7,TRBV14
CASSASGQGFGAAYDTQYF,TRBD1,TRBJ2-3,TRBV2
CASSFSLRERLYEQYF,TRBD2,TRBJ2-7,TRBV27
CASSPSGLAGVNTQYF,TRBD2,TRBJ2-3,TRBV4-2
CASSSQTEAFF,-,TRBJ1-1,TRBV27
CASSQTVAGGQETQYF,TRBD2,TRBJ2-5,TRBV3-1/TRBV3-2
CASSELQGKYSYTF,-,TRBJ1-2,TRBV6-1
CASSLDSGAMNTEAFF,-,TRBJ1-1,TRBV7-9
CASSRGLAELTDTQYF,TRBD2,TRBJ2-3,TRBV3-1/TRBV3-2
CASSASSAGNTEAFF,-,TRBJ1-1,TRBV18
CASSQASTVGELFF,-,TRBJ2-2,TRBV3-1/TRBV3-2
CASSFTSNRGRVNEQFF,TRBD1,TRBJ2-1,TRBV28
CAWSVLTTSNEQYF,-,TRBJ2-7,TRBV30
CASSGQGASTEAFF,-,TRBJ1-1,TRBV5-1
CASSLGEDYQETQYF,-,TRBJ2-5,TRBV7-9
CASSQARTSYQETQYF,-,TRBJ2-5,TRBV3-1/TRBV3-2
CASSPDVRGEQYF,-,TRBJ2-7,TRBV18
CASSNLFEAFF,-,TRBJ1-1,TRBV27
CASSLSGVGGYEQYF,TRBD2,TRBJ2-7,TRBV27
CATTPAGGYEQYF,TRBD2,TRBJ2-7,TRBV15
CASSGGPRPYEQYF,-,TRBJ2-7,TRBV5-6
CASSPGQVSYEQYF,-,TRBJ2-7,TRBV18
CASSLVSGGAYNYGYTF,-,TRBJ1-2,TRBV5-4
CASKGVGTSGLVEQFF,TRBD2,TRBJ2-1,TRBV28
CSIGEDQPQHF,-,TRBJ1-5,TRBV29-1
CASSHGNTEAFF,-,TRBJ1-1,TRBV18